This T cell receptor (beta chain) was captured in a study of identifying expanded T cells in peripheral blood. This CDR3 has 17 amino acids. Germline CDR1 SGHTA, CDR2 FQGNSA. V trimming: 1 base; J trimming: 3 bases; junction bases outside the gene matches: 8. Collection occurred without any documented infections or immune events in donors. Measured with immunoSEQ multiplex PCR; TCRdb has only the in-frame clones, and not every one. Here the sample spans 75,000 to 90,000 clones, roughly 86% being singletons. This clone was seen a few times. The TCR was taken from a person aged 18 to 69 in good health. This chain connects TRBV7-2 to TRBJ1-5, with TRBD1 matching 8 bases. Specimen: blood. Here the CDR3 reads CASSLVGGQENNQPQHF. DNA for the CDR3: TGTGCCAGCAGCTTAGTGGGGGGACAGGAGAACAATCAGCCCCAGCATTTT.